This note documents a single T cell receptor (beta chain) sequence. Its cognate antigen is unknown. The data were taken from a study of cytomegalovirus exposure and HLA in healthy donors. Whole-study findings and limits: Altogether, some 160 TCR beta chains were recorded as cytomegalovirus-associated.

This PCR relied on a set of 60 Vbeta primers and 13 Jbeta primers. Method: immunoSEQ multiplex PCR; TCRdb's copy keeps in-frame clones and lacks some. This table holds hundreds of thousands of clones, approximately 80% found once. Trimming took 5 bases from V and 4 from J, leaving 11 bases between them. This CDR3 comprises 13 residues. The germline CDR1 and CDR2 sequences are SEHNR and FQNEAQ (reference sequence). The sample was PBMCs. The genes are TRBV7-9 and TRBJ1-1; D is undetermined. The source of this sequence is a boy younger than 10 in good health and CMV-seronegative. CDR3 sequence reads: CASSPLTGTEAFF. The CDR3 bases are TGTGCCAGCAGCCCTCTGACGGGCACTGAAGCTTTCTTT.